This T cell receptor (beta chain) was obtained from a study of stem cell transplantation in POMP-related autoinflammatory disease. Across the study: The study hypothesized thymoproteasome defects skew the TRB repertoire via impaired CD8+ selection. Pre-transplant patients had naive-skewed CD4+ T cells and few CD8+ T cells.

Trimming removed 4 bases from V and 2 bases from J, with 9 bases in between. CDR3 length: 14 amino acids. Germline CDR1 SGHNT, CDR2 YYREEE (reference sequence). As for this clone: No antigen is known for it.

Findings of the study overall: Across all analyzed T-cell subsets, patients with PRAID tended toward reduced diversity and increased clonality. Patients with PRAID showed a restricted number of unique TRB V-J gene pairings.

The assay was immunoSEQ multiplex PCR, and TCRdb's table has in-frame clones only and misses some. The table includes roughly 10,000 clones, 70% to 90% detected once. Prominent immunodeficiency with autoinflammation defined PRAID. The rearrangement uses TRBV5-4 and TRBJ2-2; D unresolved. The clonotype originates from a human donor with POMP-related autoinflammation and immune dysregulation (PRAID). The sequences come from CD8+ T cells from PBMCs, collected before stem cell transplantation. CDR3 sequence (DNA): TGTGCCAGCAGCCTCGGTAGTAACACCGGGGAGCTGTTTTTT. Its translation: CASSLGSNTGELFF.